The T cell receptor (beta chain) under discussion was sequenced for a study of shared clonotypes between healthy human individuals. For the study at large: Each donor contributed plates that comprised three CD4 naive, three CD4 memory, two CD8 naive and one CD8 memory.

This CDR3 comprises 15 residues. V shed 2 bases and J shed 2 bases, with 10 bases lying between them. Germline V gene data show CDR1 as SGHTA and CDR2 as FQGNSA. Study outcomes and limitations: Researchers sampled only blood; tissue repertoires likely differ.

The repertoire was sequenced with immunoSEQ multiplex PCR; TCRdb's copy has only in-frame clones and lacks some. The sample gives over a million clones, about 80% of which show up once; roughly 0.56% is in the top ten. CD4+ cells yielded CD45RA+ naive and CD45RA-negative memory subsets. On this clone: Antigen specificity is unknown.

The chain recombines TRBV7-2 with TRBJ2-1; no definite D call. This clonotype was sampled from a man between 18 and 29 years old in good health. Some clones in this sample may be carry-over from other donors' samples. The sequencing input was memory CD4+ T cells from PBMCs. The subset was: CD45RA-negative fraction. Here the CDR3 reads CASSLLGSTYNEQFF. CDR3 DNA sequence: TGTGCCAGCAGCTTACTCGGATCGACCTACAATGAGCAGTTCTTC.